These T cell receptor beta chains were read from a single sample in a study of T cell responses to AZD1222 COVID-19 vaccine. Profiling relied on immunoSEQ multiplex PCR, and the TCRdb table lists in-frame clones only, not all of them. The table has about 150,000 clones, around nine tenths seen once. The sequences come from peripheral blood, collected on day 0 of AZD1222 vaccination. The origin of the receptors is an adult in good health. Both conserved end residues are part of each CDR3. Each record gives: V gene, D gene, clone size, J gene, CDR3 DNA, CDR3 protein. The D gene is left open where the match is weak. Size values are once, few and many counts, or a class for expanded clones, and some rows have none.

v_call: TRBV7-2
d_call: .
clone_size: .
j_call: TRBJ1-6
cdr3_nt: TGTGCCAGCAGCCCCTCCCTTTGGGGGGGGCTATTGGGTTCACCCCTCCACTTT
cdr3_aa: CASSPSLWGGLLGSPLHF

v_call: TRBV4-1
d_call: TRBD2
clone_size: .
j_call: TRBJ2-3
cdr3_nt: TGCGCCAGCAGCCCACACACGGGGGGAACAGATACGCAGTATTTT
cdr3_aa: CASSPHTGGTDTQYF

v_call: TRBV10-3
d_call: .
clone_size: .
j_call: TRBJ1-3
cdr3_nt: TGTGCCACGGCCGCGGCAGGGACACCCTTATCTGGAAACACCATATATTTT
cdr3_aa: CATAAAGTPLSGNTIYF

v_call: TRBV18
d_call: TRBD1
clone_size: .
j_call: TRBJ1-1
cdr3_nt: TGTGCCAGCTCACCAGGGACAGGATTATCCCCAACTGAAGCTTTCTTT
cdr3_aa: CASSPGTGLSPTEAFF

v_call: TRBV14
d_call: .
clone_size: .
j_call: TRBJ1-3
cdr3_nt: TGTGCCAGCAGACCATCCGGGGCACAAGGAAACACCATATATTTT
cdr3_aa: CASRPSGAQGNTIYF

v_call: TRBV4-3
d_call: .
clone_size: .
j_call: TRBJ2-7
cdr3_nt: TGCGCCAGCAGCCAAAATACCGGACCGGGAGAGCAGTACTTC
cdr3_aa: CASSQNTGPGEQYF

v_call: TRBV6-5
d_call: .
clone_size: .
j_call: TRBJ1-2
cdr3_nt: TGTGCCAGCAGGGGAAACTATGGCTACACCTTC
cdr3_aa: CASRGNYGYTF

v_call: TRBV7-2
d_call: .
clone_size: .
j_call: TRBJ2-2
cdr3_nt: TGTGCCAGCAGCTTGGGACTGGAAAACACCGGGGAGCTGTTTTTT
cdr3_aa: CASSLGLENTGELFF

v_call: TRBV27
d_call: .
clone_size: .
j_call: TRBJ2-7
cdr3_nt: TGTGCCAGCAGTTTCAGGGACTCCTTGGTCTACGAGCAGTACTTC
cdr3_aa: CASSFRDSLVYEQYF

v_call: TRBV29-1
d_call: .
clone_size: .
j_call: TRBJ1-2
cdr3_nt: TGCAGCGTTGAACGGTCACCTCCTAACTATGGCTACACCTTC
cdr3_aa: CSVERSPPNYGYTF

v_call: TRBV2
d_call: .
clone_size: once
j_call: TRBJ2-7
cdr3_nt: TGTGCCAGCAAATACGCAGGGGACGAGCAGTACTTC
cdr3_aa: CASKYAGDEQYF